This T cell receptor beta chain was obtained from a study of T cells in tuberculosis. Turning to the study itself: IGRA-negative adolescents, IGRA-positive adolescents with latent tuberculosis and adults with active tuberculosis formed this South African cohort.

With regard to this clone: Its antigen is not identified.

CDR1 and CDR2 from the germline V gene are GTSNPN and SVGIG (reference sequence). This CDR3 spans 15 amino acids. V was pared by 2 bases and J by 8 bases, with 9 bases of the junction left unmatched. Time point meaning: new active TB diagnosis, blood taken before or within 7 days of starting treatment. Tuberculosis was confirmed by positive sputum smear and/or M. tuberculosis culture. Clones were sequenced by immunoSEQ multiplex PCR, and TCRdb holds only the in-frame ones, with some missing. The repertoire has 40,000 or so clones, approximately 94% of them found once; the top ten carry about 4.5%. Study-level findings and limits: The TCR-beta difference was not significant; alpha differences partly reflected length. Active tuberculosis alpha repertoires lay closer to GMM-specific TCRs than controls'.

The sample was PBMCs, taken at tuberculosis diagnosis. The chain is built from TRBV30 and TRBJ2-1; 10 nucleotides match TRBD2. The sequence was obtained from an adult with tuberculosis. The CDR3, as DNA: TGTGCCTGGAGTAGGGATAGCGGGGGGATCGATGAGCAGTTCTTC. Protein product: CAWSRDSGGIDEQFF.